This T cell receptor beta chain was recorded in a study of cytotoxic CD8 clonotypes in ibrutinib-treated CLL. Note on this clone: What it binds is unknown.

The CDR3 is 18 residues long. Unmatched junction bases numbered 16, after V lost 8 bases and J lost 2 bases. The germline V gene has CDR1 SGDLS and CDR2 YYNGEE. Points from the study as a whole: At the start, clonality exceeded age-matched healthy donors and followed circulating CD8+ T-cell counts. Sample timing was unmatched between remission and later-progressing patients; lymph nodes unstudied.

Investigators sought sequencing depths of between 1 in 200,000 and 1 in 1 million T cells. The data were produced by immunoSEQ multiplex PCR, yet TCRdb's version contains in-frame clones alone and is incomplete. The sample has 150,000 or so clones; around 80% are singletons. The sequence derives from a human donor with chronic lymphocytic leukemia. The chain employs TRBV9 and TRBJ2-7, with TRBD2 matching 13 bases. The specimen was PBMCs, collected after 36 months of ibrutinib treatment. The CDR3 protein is CARDRGTSGIGSTYEQYF. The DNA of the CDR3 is TGTGCCAGAGACCGGGGGACTAGCGGGATCGGATCGACCTACGAGCAGTACTTC.